The TCR beta chain under discussion was sequenced for a study of T cell responses to AZD1222 COVID-19 vaccine. Of note for this clone: Antigen unknown.

Findings and limits, study-wide: There were vaccine-associated CD4 TCRs across spike, dominant at 160-218 and 743-854. Baseline testing showed seropositivity in only 6 or 7 AZD1222 recipients. Donor demographics were predominantly white British with a female majority; clonal diversity may be underestimated. Reportedly, close to half of spike-specific TCRs are directed against unmutated variant regions.

The CDR3 has 15 amino acids. Germline CDR1 and CDR2: SQVTM and ANQGSEA. Trimming cost V 0 bases and J 0 bases, with 11 bases left between them. Here immunoSEQ multiplex PCR was the method, and the copy in TCRdb shows in-frame clones only, minus some. Counted here are 30,000 to 35,000 clones, roughly nine tenths occurring once; the ten biggest clones make up 45% to 55%. The sequencing here drew on peripheral blood, taken on day 0 of AZD1222 vaccination. The source is an adult in good health. This sequence joins TRBV29-1 and TRBJ1-2; D remains unclear. The CDR3 DNA follows: TGCAGCGTTGAAGATAGTGGCAGCCCTAACTATGGCTACACCTTC. It specifies CSVEDSGSPNYGYTF.